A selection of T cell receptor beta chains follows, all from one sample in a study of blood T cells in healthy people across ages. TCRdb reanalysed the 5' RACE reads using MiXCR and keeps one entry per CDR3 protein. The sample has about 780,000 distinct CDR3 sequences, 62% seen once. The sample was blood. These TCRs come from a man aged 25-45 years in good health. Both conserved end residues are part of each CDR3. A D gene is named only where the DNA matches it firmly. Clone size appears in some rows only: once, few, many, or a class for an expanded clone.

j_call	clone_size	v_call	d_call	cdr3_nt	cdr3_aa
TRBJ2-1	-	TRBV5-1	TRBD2	TGCGCCAGCAGATTAGCGGGGGTGAACTACAATGAGCAGTTCTTC	CASRLAGVNYNEQFF
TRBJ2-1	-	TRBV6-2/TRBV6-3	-	TGTGCCAGCAGTTACAGGGTCGGTGAGCAGTTCTTC	CASSYRVGEQFF
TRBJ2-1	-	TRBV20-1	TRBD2	TGCAGTGCTCCCCAAGGCGGGGGGACCTCCTACAATGAGCAGTTCTTC	CSAPQGGGTSYNEQFF
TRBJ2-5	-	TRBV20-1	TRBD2	TGCAGTGCTGCGACTAGCGGGGAGGCGACCCAGTACTTC	CSAATSGEATQYF
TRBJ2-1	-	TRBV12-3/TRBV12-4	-	TGTGCCAGCAGCACGACTAGAGGGGTCAATGAGCAGTTCTTC	CASSTTRGVNEQFF
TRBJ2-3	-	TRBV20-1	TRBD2	TGCAGTGCTAGGGCACTAGCGGGGGGGCCCACAGATACGCAGTATTTT	CSARALAGGPTDTQYF
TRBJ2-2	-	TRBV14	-	TGCGCCAGCAGCCTCCTGACCGCCGCTAGAACCGGGGAGCTGTTTTTT	CASSLLTAARTGELFF
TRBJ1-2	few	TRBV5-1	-	TGCGCCAGCAGCTTAGAGGCGGCATCCTATGGCTACACCTTC	CASSLEAASYGYTF
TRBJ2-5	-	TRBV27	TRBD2	TGTGCCAGCAGTTTATTCGGGGGGGCTTCAGAGACCCAGTACTTC	CASSLFGGASETQYF
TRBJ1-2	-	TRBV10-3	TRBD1	TGTGCCACCACCCCAGGGGGGAGTAACTATGGCTACACCTTC	CATTPGGSNYGYTF
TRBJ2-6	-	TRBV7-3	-	TGTGCCAGCAGCCCCCAACGTTCTGGGGCCAACGTCCTGACTTTC	CASSPQRSGANVLTF
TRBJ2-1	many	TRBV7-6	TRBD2	TGTGCCAGCAGCCCTGCTAGCGGGGGGGCAAGCTACAATGAGCAGTTCTTC	CASSPASGGASYNEQFF
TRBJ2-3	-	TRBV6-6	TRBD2	TGTGCCAGCATCCGGACTAGCGGGGACCCTTTCGCCGCGCAGTATTTT	CASIRTSGDPFAAQYF